This passage covers 18 T cell receptor beta chains from one sample sequenced in a study of vaccination effects on CD4 cells after COVID-19. A roughly 11-day culture period preceded the isolation of CD4+ T cells. Participants completed two doses of the BNT162b2 or mRNA-1273 vaccine. Which antigens these TCRs recognize remains unknown. Assay used: immunoSEQ multiplex PCR; TCRdb lists only in-frame clones, some missing. The sample yields 45,000 to 60,000 clones, roughly 70% seen once. The sample consisted of CD4+ T cells from PBMCs cultured without peptide, taken after COVID-19 vaccination. The receptors were gathered from a human donor who received a COVID-19 vaccine.

CDR3 residues: CASSLDRGTEAFF. The CDR3, as DNA: TGCGCCAGCAGCTTGGACAGGGGCACTGAAGCTTTCTTT. The chain is built from TRBV5-1 and TRBJ1-1; TRBD1 matches 7 bases. The CDR3 is 13 amino acids. Trimming cost V 0 bases and J 4 bases; bases outside gene matches: 0. Looked up from germline, CDR1 is SGHRS and CDR2 is YFSETQ.

CDR3 DNA: TGTGCCAGCAGCTTGGTGGGAGCGGGGGGGCCTCAAACCGGGGAGCTGTTTTTT. This translates into CASSLVGAGGPQTGELFF. The rearrangement uses TRBV5-5 and TRBJ2-2, with 10 bases aligning to TRBD2. V shed 0 bases and J 5 bases; nucleotides not matched to a gene: 10. The CDR3 covers 18 residues. Germline assignment: CDR1 SGHKS and CDR2 YYEKEE (reference sequence).

The chain uses TRBV19 and TRBJ1-5; D remains unclear. The CDR3 contains 13 residues. V was cut by 0 bases and J by 6 bases, with 6 bases left in between. Germline CDR1 is LNHDA and CDR2 is SQIVND (reference sequence). The chain's CDR3 is CASSIDLFQPQHF. In nucleotides, the CDR3 is TGTGCCAGTAGTATAGATCTTTTTCAGCCCCAGCATTTT. Variable domain in full (rest from reference TRBV19 and TRBJ1-5): DGGITQSPKYLFRKEGQNVTLSCEQNLNHDAMYWYRQDPGQGLRLIYYSQIVNDFQKGDIAEGYSVSREKKESFPLTVTSAQKNPTAFYLCASSIDLFQPQHFGDGTRLSIL.

In this sample, this clone turned up once. J is TRBJ2-1 and V is TRBV11-3; 9 bases are a match to TRBD1. Trimming took 1 base from V and 8 from J; bases not matched to a gene: 9. The CDR3 spans 16 residues. CDR1 is SGHNT and CDR2 is YENEEA in the germline V gene. In nucleotides, the CDR3 is TGTGCCAGCAGCTTAGTTGGGACAGGGAGGGAGGATGAGCAGTTCTTC. Its protein is CASSLVGTGREDEQFF.

The gene calls are TRBV7-9 and TRBJ1-2; 8 bases map to TRBD1. The germline V gene has CDR1 SEHNR and CDR2 FQNEAQ (reference sequence). The trim removed 5 bases at V and 8 bases at J, leaving 7 bases unmatched. The CDR3 is made up of 13 amino acids. The CDR3 sequence: CASSTGGPGGYTF. CDR3 coding DNA: TGTGCCAGCAGCACAGGGGGGCCGGGGGGCTACACCTTC.

This clone was picked up one time. The rearrangement joins TRBV3-1 (or the pseudogene TRBV3-2) to TRBJ1-5; D call uncertain. The germline V gene has CDR1 LGHDT and CDR2 YNNKEL (reference sequence). Trimming shortened V by 0 bases and J by 6 bases, and 9 bases separated the two germline ends. The CDR3 loop spans 14 amino acids. The CDR3 nucleotides read TGTGCCAGCAGCCAAGAAGTCGGGTTTCAGCCCCAGCATTTT. Amino acid sequence: CASSQEVGFQPQHF.

The chain carries TRBV7-8 and TRBJ2-2; tentatively, D is TRBD1 (7 bases). V was clipped by 5 bases and J by 1 base, with 20 bases between them. Per the germline V gene, CDR1 is SGHVS and CDR2 is FQNEAQ. The CDR3 runs to 18 residues. Here the CDR3 reads CASSPMRRGLGNTGELFF. The CDR3 DNA reads TGTGCCAGCAGCCCAATGCGGAGGGGGCTTGGGAACACCGGGGAGCTGTTTTTT.

The chain uses TRBV11-2 and TRBJ2-6, with TRBD1 matching over 8 bases. J was trimmed by 2 bases and V by 5 bases; bases with no gene match: 8. There are 17 residues in the CDR3. CDR1 and CDR2 from the germline V gene are SGHAT and FQNNGV. The CDR3 sequence: CASSLGQGNPGANVLTF. CDR3 sequence (DNA): TGTGCCAGCAGCCTCGGACAGGGTAATCCTGGGGCCAACGTCCTGACTTTC. The complete variable domain, with remaining parts taken from reference TRBV11-2 and TRBJ2-6, reads EAGVAQSPRYKIIEKRQSVAFWCNPISGHATLYWYQQILGQGPKLLIQFQNNGVVDDSQLPKDRFSAERLKGVDSTLKIQPAKLEDSAVYLCASSLGQGNPGANVLTFGAGSRLTVL.

This CDR3 is CATSRDDRNTEAFF. Here the CDR3 DNA reads TGTGCCACCAGCAGAGATGACAGGAACACTGAAGCTTTCTTT. V usage is TRBV15 and J usage is TRBJ1-1, with D perhaps TRBD1 (5 bases). The CDR3 has 14 amino acids. Germline V gene lookup returns CDR1 LNHNV and CDR2 YYDKDF (reference sequence). The V end was cut by 0 bases, the J end by 1 base, with 6 bases between.

This chain connects TRBV7-8 to TRBJ1-5; D unresolved. The CDR3 runs 14 residues. The germline CDR1 and CDR2 sequences are SGHVS and FQNEAQ. Trimming stripped 0 bases from V and 7 bases from J, with 10 bases between. The CDR3 DNA reads TGTGCCAGCAGCTTAGCGGGTTCCGGGCAGCCCCAGCATTTT. It translates to CASSLAGSGQPQHF.

The V call is TRBV5-4, the J call TRBJ1-2; 8 bases are shared with TRBD1. V was pared by 4 bases and J by 4 bases, with 9 bases of the junction left unmatched. CDR3 length equals 15 residues. Per the germline V gene, CDR1 is SGHNT and CDR2 is YYREEE (reference sequence). Written as DNA, the CDR3 is TGTGCCAGCAGCCCGCATGGACAGGGCGGCTATGGCTACACCTTC. Translation: CASSPHGQGGYGYTF.

The rearrangement joins TRBV7-9 to TRBJ2-1; D is possibly TRBD2 (7 bases). V lost 2 bases and J 10 bases, leaving 21 bases between the germline ends. The germline gives CDR1 SEHNR, CDR2 FQNEAQ (reference sequence). This CDR3 is 16 amino acids long. CDR3 residues: CASSLLNSAGAGEQFF. CDR3 bases: TGTGCCAGCAGCTTACTAAATTCGGCGGGGGCCGGGGAGCAGTTCTTC.

The chain couples TRBV10-3 to TRBJ2-3; D possibly corresponds to TRBD1 (6 bases). This CDR3 spans 14 amino acids. Germline CDR1 and CDR2: ENHRY and SYGVKD. Trimming stripped 4 bases from V and 0 bases from J, with 8 bases between. The CDR3 here is CAISVGQSTDTQYF. In DNA, the CDR3 is TGTGCCATCAGTGTTGGACAGAGCACAGATACGCAGTATTTT.

The sample holds one count of this clone. V and J are TRBV6-5 and TRBJ1-2; possibly TRBD1 for D (5 bases). CDR1 and CDR2 from the germline V gene are MNHEY and SVGAGI. V was pared by 7 bases and J by 6 bases, with 15 bases between. The CDR3 is 13 residues long. CDR3 protein: CASTLGARDGYTF. CDR3 nucleotides: TGTGCCAGCACCCTCGGGGCGCGGGATGGCTACACCTTC.

The rearrangement links TRBV29-1 to TRBJ1-1; 10 bases agree with TRBD1. Trimming cost V 4 bases and J 4 bases; bases outside gene matches: 6. Germline V gene sequence: CDR1 SQVTM, CDR2 ANQGSEA. CDR3 length: 14 amino acids. CDR3 nucleotides: TGCAGCGTTGTCTGGGACAGGGGTGGCACTGAAGCTTTCTTT. The encoded protein is CSVVWDRGGTEAFF.

This chain links TRBV11-2 with TRBJ2-7; D is unresolved. The length of the CDR3 is 16 residues. Germline V gives CDR1 SGHAT, CDR2 FQNNGV. The ends were cut back, 4 bases at V and 0 bases at J, with 16 bases in the middle. CDR3 residues: CASSSLGGRSSYEQYF. The CDR3 nucleotides read TGTGCCAGCAGCTCGTTGGGTGGGCGAAGCTCCTACGAGCAGTACTTC. Drawing the rest from reference TRBV11-2 and TRBJ2-7, the complete variable domain is EAGVAQSPRYKIIEKRQSVAFWCNPISGHATLYWYQQILGQGPKLLIQFQNNGVVDDSQLPKDRFSAERLKGVDSTLKIQPAKLEDSAVYLCASSSLGGRSSYEQYFGPGTRLTVT.

This chain links TRBV5-1 with TRBJ1-6; 7 bases agree with TRBD1. CDR1 and CDR2 (germline): SGHRS, YFSETQ. This CDR3 spans 14 amino acids. Trimming at V came to 5 bases and at J to 6 bases, leaving 5 bases not matched to a gene. The CDR3 region has the DNA TGCGCCAGCAGTAGGGGGACAGCTAATTCACCCCTCCACTTT. Protein product: CASSRGTANSPLHF.

This chain connects TRBV3-1 (or the pseudogene TRBV3-2) to TRBJ2-1; 7 positions match TRBD2. CDR1 and CDR2 (germline): LGHDT, YNNKEL (reference sequence). V dropped 2 bases and J dropped 4; count of bases not matched to a gene: 5. The CDR3 is 15 amino acids. The DNA for the CDR3 is TGTGCCAGCAGCCAAACTAGCGCCTTTTACAATGAGCAGTTCTTC. It encodes CASSQTSAFYNEQFF.